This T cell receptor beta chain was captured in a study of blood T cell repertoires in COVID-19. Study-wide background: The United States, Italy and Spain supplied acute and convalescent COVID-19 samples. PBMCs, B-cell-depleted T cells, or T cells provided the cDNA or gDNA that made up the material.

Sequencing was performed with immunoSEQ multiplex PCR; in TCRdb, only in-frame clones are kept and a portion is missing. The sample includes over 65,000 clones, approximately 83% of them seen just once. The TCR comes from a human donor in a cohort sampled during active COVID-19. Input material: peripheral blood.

In DNA form, the CDR3 reads TGTGCCAGCAGCTTCGCGAAACCAGACTGGACTGCTACCTACGAGCAGTACTTC. Its translation: CASSFAKPDWTATYEQYF. This chain joins TRBV7-7 and TRBJ2-7; D perhaps matches TRBD2 (5 bases). V lost 3 bases to trimming and J lost 2 bases, with 23 bases between them. Germline V gene sequence: CDR1 SSHAT, CDR2 FNYEAQ (reference sequence). The CDR3 totals 18 residues.